This T cell receptor beta chain was sequenced during a study of tumor-infiltrating lymphocytes in oesophageal squamous cell carcinoma. Each CDR3 protein gets one entry after TCRdb re-called the PCR reads with MiXCR. This repertoire shows about 12,000 distinct CDR3 sequences, around three fifths found once; its top ten account for roughly 32%. This clonotype was picked up a small number of times. V was shortened by 5 bases and J by 16 bases, with 21 bases between the two germline ends. Germline loops: CDR1 SGHTA, CDR2 FQGNSA. The length of the CDR3 is 13 residues. The TCR sequence derives from a female donor with esophageal squamous cell carcinoma. The V gene is TRBV7-2, the J gene TRBJ2-1; D call uncertain. Source material: esophageal tumor tissue. The CDR3 nucleotides are TGTGCCAGCAGCCCTATCGGCATAGGCCCCGTATTCTTC. This gives the protein CASSPIGIGPVFF.